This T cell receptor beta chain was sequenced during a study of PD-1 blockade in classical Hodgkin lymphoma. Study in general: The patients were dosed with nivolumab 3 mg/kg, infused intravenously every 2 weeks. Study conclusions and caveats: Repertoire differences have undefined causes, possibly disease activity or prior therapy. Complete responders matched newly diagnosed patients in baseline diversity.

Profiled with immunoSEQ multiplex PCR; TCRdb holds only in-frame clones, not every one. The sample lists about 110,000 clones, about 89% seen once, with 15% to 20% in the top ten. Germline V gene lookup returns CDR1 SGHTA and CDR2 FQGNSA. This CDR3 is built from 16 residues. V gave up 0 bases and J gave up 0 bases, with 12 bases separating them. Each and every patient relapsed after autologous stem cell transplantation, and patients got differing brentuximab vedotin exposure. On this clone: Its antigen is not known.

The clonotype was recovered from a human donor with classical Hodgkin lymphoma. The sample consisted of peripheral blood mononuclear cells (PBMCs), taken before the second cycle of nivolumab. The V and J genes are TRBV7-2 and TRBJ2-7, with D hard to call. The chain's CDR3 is CASSLALGLSSYEQYF. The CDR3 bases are TGTGCCAGCAGCTTAGCGTTGGGATTAAGCTCCTACGAGCAGTACTTC. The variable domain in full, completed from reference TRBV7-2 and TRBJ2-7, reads GAGVSQSPSNKVTEKGKDVELRCDPISGHTALYWYRQSLGQGLEFLIYFQGNSAPDKSGLPSDRFSAERTGGSVSTLTIQRTQQEDSAVYLCASSLALGLSSYEQYFGPGTRLTVT.